Each of the 30 T cell receptor beta chains below was sequenced from the same sample in a study of PD-L1 blockade in urothelial cancer. Documented time point: pretreatment peripheral blood. Profiled with immunoSEQ multiplex PCR; TCRdb holds only in-frame clones, not every one. There are roughly 77,000 clones in the sample; roughly 84% occur only once, and roughly 8.3% lies in the top ten. The material sequenced was PBMCs, taken around atezolizumab (anti-PD-L1) treatment. The receptors derive from a woman between 65 and 79 years old with urothelial cancer.

The table lists this clone with a few counts. The chain's CDR3 is CASRGTGGAGSYNEQFF. The CDR3 nucleotides read TGTGCCAGCAGAGGGACAGGGGGCGCCGGCTCCTACAATGAGCAGTTCTTC. V usage is TRBV2 and J usage is TRBJ2-1, with TRBD1 matching 12 bases. Germline assignment: CDR1 SNHLY and CDR2 FYNNEI. V dropped 6 bases and J dropped 0; count of bases not matched to a gene: 6. This CDR3 comprises 17 residues.

The J gene is TRBJ1-3, the V gene TRBV25-1; D ambiguous. CDR3 length equals 10 residues. CDR1 and CDR2 from the germline V gene are MGHDK and SYGVNS. Trimming cost V 6 bases and J 9 bases, with 6 bases left between them. The CDR3 loop reads CASRGGTIYF. The CDR3 nucleotides read TGTGCCAGCAGAGGCGGCACCATATATTTT.

V is TRBV10-3 and J is TRBJ2-6; 9 nucleotides line up with TRBD1. CDR1 and CDR2 (germline): ENHRY, SYGVKD. J lost 1 base, V lost 6 bases, and 7 bases had no gene match. This CDR3 contains 17 residues. The CDR3 sequence: CAIRSGTGTSGANVLTF. In DNA, the CDR3 is TGTGCCATCAGGTCCGGGACAGGGACATCTGGGGCCAACGTCCTGACTTTC.

J is TRBJ2-1 and V is TRBV5-1; D is possibly TRBD2 (6 bases). Germline CDR1 and CDR2: SGHRS and YFSETQ. V was clipped by 0 bases and J by 7 bases, with 14 bases between them. The CDR3 loop spans 15 amino acids. The CDR3 DNA sequence: TGCGCCAGCAGCTTGGGGCAGGGAGGAAAAAATGAGCAGTTCTTC. Encoded protein: CASSLGQGGKNEQFF.

The V call is TRBV5-1, the J call TRBJ2-7, with D maybe TRBD2 (6 bases). The CDR3 spans 14 residues. Germline values: CDR1 SGHRS, CDR2 YFSETQ. Trimming stripped 3 bases from V and 6 bases from J, with 16 bases between. The CDR3 coding sequence is TGCGCCAGCAGCTCCCACGCGACTAGTCTCGAGCAGTACTTC. It specifies CASSSHATSLEQYF.

This chain links TRBV29-1 with TRBJ2-1, with no clear D. V shed 3 bases and J shed 7 bases, with 7 bases lying between them. CDR1 and CDR2 (germline): SQVTM, ANQGSEA. The CDR3 runs to 11 residues. The CDR3: CSVESWNEQFF. As DNA, the CDR3 is TGCAGCGTTGAGAGCTGGAATGAGCAGTTCTTC.

In DNA, the CDR3 is TGTGCCAGCAGCGTGCGGGGGACTAGTGGTTACAATGAGCAGTTCTTC. It encodes CASSVRGTSGYNEQFF. The chain is built from TRBV9 and TRBJ2-1, with TRBD2 matching 8 bases. Germline V gene data show CDR1 as SGDLS and CDR2 as YYNGEE. Trimming took 2 bases from V and 4 from J; bases not matched to a gene: 8. The length of the CDR3 is 16 residues.

Turning to this clone: Other DNA sequences in the same sample also yield this CDR3. The J gene is TRBJ2-7, the V gene TRBV6-6; TRBD1 matches at 8 bases. The CDR3 totals 15 residues. Trimming cost V 0 bases and J 0 bases; bases outside gene matches: 1. CDR1 is MNHNY and CDR2 is SVGAGI in the germline V gene (reference sequence). Here the CDR3 reads CASSYSGTGSYEQYF. In DNA form, the CDR3 reads TGTGCCAGCAGTTACTCCGGGACAGGCTCCTACGAGCAGTACTTC.

This clone was seen just once. This chain joins TRBV4-1 and TRBJ2-7, with a tentative D call TRBD1 (6 bases). V gave up 1 base and J gave up 3 bases, with 22 bases separating them. The germline gives CDR1 MGHRA, CDR2 YSYEKL. The length of the CDR3 is 18 residues. CDR3 protein: CASSQAWVTGIVSYEQYF. In DNA form, the CDR3 reads TGCGCCAGCAGCCAAGCCTGGGTAACAGGGATTGTCAGCTACGAGCAGTACTTC.

The chain employs TRBV7-2 and TRBJ2-1, with 7 positions matching TRBD2. With 1 base clipped from V and 7 bases from J, the junction kept 7 bases outside the gene matches. Germline V lookup: CDR1 SGHTA, CDR2 FQGNSA. This CDR3 spans 15 amino acids. CDR3 region: CASSLGLALKNEQFF. CDR3 DNA sequence: TGTGCCAGCAGCTTAGGACTAGCTCTGAAGAATGAGCAGTTCTTC.

The chain employs TRBV19 and TRBJ2-7; weak D call: TRBD2 (6 bases). Germline values: CDR1 LNHDA, CDR2 SQIVND (reference sequence). With 5 bases removed from V and 2 bases from J, the gap between germline ends came to 16 bases. This CDR3 has 15 residues. CDR3 sequence: CASSPRWRDPYEQYF. Written as DNA, the CDR3 is TGTGCCAGTAGTCCTCGGTGGCGGGACCCCTACGAGCAGTACTTC.

This chain uses TRBV18 with TRBJ2-1; TRBD1 is a possible D gene (5 bases). V lost 0 bases and J 6 bases, leaving 9 bases between the germline ends. The CDR3 runs to 14 residues. Germline assignment: CDR1 KGHSH and CDR2 LQKENI. CDR3 bases: TGTGCCAGCTCACCACCGGAAGGGGTCAATGAGCAGTTCTTC. The encoded protein is CASSPPEGVNEQFF.

This chain uses TRBV27 with TRBJ2-7; 11 bases match TRBD1. The CDR3 has 18 amino acids. Germline V gene sequence: CDR1 MNHEY, CDR2 SMNVEV (reference sequence). The V gene end was trimmed by 6 bases and the J gene end by 3 bases; junction bases not matched to a gene: 16. The CDR3 bases are TGTGCCAGCAGCCCGGGACAGGGGGACCGGGGCGGAGGCTACGAGCAGTACTTC. Its translation: CASSPGQGDRGGGYEQYF.

CDR3 sequence reads: CASSSTSSPRRYF. The CDR3 DNA follows: TGTGCCAGCAGCTCCACCTCTAGCCCCCGGCGGTACTTC. The chain recombines TRBV5-6 with TRBJ2-4; D is possibly TRBD2 (5 bases). Germline V gives CDR1 SGHDT, CDR2 YYEEEE. The V end was cut by 3 bases, the J end by 15 bases, with 19 bases between. The CDR3 spans 13 residues.

This clone has only one observation. The rearrangement uses TRBV11-3 and TRBJ2-2, with 11 bases fitting TRBD1. The germline V gene has CDR1 SGHNT and CDR2 YENEEA. The CDR3 spans 16 residues. The ends lost 4 bases at V and 6 bases at J; junction bases unmatched: 7. CDR3 loop: CASSSLDRGRAGELFF. For the CDR3, the DNA is TGTGCCAGCAGCTCCCTGGACAGGGGGCGCGCCGGGGAGCTGTTTTTT.

This chain joins TRBV28 and TRBJ1-1; tentative D call: TRBD1 (6 bases). The length of the CDR3 is 15 residues. V lost 3 bases to trimming and J lost 7 bases, with 18 bases between them. From germline, CDR1 is MDHEN and CDR2 SYDVKM. CDR3: CASSLVTGTTSEAFF. The CDR3 coding sequence is TGTGCCAGCAGTTTGGTAACCGGGACAACAAGTGAAGCTTTCTTT. The full variable domain, its missing parts supplied by reference TRBV28 and TRBJ1-1, is DVKVTQSSRYLVKRTGEKVFLECVQDMDHENMFWYRQDPGLGLRLIYFSYDVKMKEKGDIPEGYSVSREKKERFSLILESASTNQTSMYLCASSLVTGTTSEAFFGQGTRLTVV.

CDR3 sequence (DNA): TGCGCCAGCAGCCCCGACCTTCAGGGTATAGGATCTGGAAACACCATATATTTT. It translates to CASSPDLQGIGSGNTIYF. The chain employs TRBV5-1 and TRBJ1-3, with a weak D call TRBD1 (5 bases). Trimming removed 4 bases at V and 1 base at J, with 21 bases between. CDR1 is SGHRS and CDR2 is YFSETQ in the germline V gene. The CDR3 runs 18 residues.

V usage is TRBV18 and J usage is TRBJ2-5; D perhaps matches TRBD2 (6 bases). V was cut by 3 bases and J by 9 bases, with 11 bases left in between. In germline, CDR1 is KGHSH, CDR2 LQKENI. The CDR3 has 12 residues. This chain's CDR3 is CASSPQEGPQYF. The CDR3 DNA reads TGTGCCAGCTCACCCCAGGAGGGGCCCCAGTACTTC.

The chain uses TRBV29-1 and TRBJ1-1, with TRBD1 as a possible D gene (5 bases). Germline CDR1 is SQVTM and CDR2 is ANQGSEA. The CDR3 has 15 amino acids. The V and J ends lost 0 bases and 1 base respectively, with 12 bases between them. In DNA, the CDR3 is TGCAGCGTTGAAGATGTGGGGCAGAGGAACACTGAAGCTTTCTTT. It encodes CSVEDVGQRNTEAFF.

The J gene is TRBJ2-1, the V gene TRBV9; D is undetermined. Per the germline V gene, CDR1 is SGDLS and CDR2 is YYNGEE. The germline V and J ends were trimmed by 0 bases and 3 bases, with 7 bases remaining between them. This CDR3 is 14 amino acids long. In DNA form, the CDR3 reads TGTGCCAGCAGCGTAGATCCCAGCTACAATGAGCAGTTCTTC. Amino acids: CASSVDPSYNEQFF.

CDR3 sequence: CASSPFGTGSGNTIYF. In DNA form, the CDR3 reads TGTGCCAGCTCACCATTCGGGACAGGCTCTGGAAACACCATATATTTT. The chain couples TRBV18 to TRBJ1-3, with 8 bases that match TRBD1. From germline, CDR1 is KGHSH and CDR2 LQKENI. J was trimmed by 0 bases and V by 2 bases; bases with no gene match: 3. This CDR3 has 16 amino acids.

In its sample, this clone was seen once. The rearrangement links TRBV29-1 to TRBJ1-2; D is undetermined. V gave up 0 bases and J gave up 4 bases, with 18 bases separating them. Germline values: CDR1 SQVTM, CDR2 ANQGSEA. The CDR3 consists of 16 residues. CDR3 coding DNA: TGCAGCGTTGAAGATCTTTCAGCCGGAGAAGCCTATGGCTACACCTTC. This codes for CSVEDLSAGEAYGYTF.

V gene TRBV5-1 combines with J gene TRBJ2-2; 9 bases map to TRBD1. The CDR3 covers 16 residues. The germline V gene has CDR1 SGHRS and CDR2 YFSETQ. The junction had 11 bases not matched to a gene; V was cut back by 4 bases and J by 7 bases. Here the CDR3 DNA reads TGCGCCAGCAGCCTTAACACGGGACAGGGCGGCGGGGAGCTGTTTTTT. Its translation is CASSLNTGQGGGELFF.

The table lists this clone with a few counts. This chain uses TRBV29-1 with TRBJ2-1, with TRBD2 matching 9 bases. The germline CDR1 and CDR2 sequences are SQVTM and ANQGSEA. This CDR3 has 14 residues. The ends lost 4 bases at V and 1 base at J; junction bases unmatched: 2. Here the CDR3 DNA reads TGCAGCGTTGTAGCGGGAGCGTCCTACAATGAGCAGTTCTTC. It translates to CSVVAGASYNEQFF.

V usage is TRBV2 and J usage is TRBJ2-1; D call uncertain. V gave up 7 bases and J gave up 7 bases, with 11 bases separating them. This CDR3 comprises 12 residues. Germline loops: CDR1 SNHLY, CDR2 FYNNEI. CDR3 coding DNA: TGTGCCAGCATGAGACTCCGTAATGAGCAGTTCTTC. It specifies CASMRLRNEQFF.

The chain employs TRBV10-3 and TRBJ1-1, with TRBD1 matching 8 bases. Per the germline V gene, CDR1 is ENHRY and CDR2 is SYGVKD. The CDR3 runs 12 residues. The junction had 5 bases not matched to a gene; V was cut back by 2 bases and J by 12 bases. The CDR3, as DNA: TGTGCCATCAGTGAGCCCGGACAGGGTTCTTTCTTT. It codes for CAISEPGQGSFF.

The chain combines TRBV5-4 with TRBJ2-7; D might be TRBD1 (7 bases). The germline V gene encodes CDR1 SGHNT and CDR2 YYREEE (reference sequence). Trimming took 4 bases from V and 0 from J, leaving 11 bases between them. The CDR3 is 14 residues long. This chain's CDR3 is CASSNQGGSYEQYF. The CDR3 DNA reads TGTGCCAGCAGCAATCAGGGGGGCTCCTACGAGCAGTACTTC.

In DNA, the CDR3 is TGTGCCAGCAGTGTTAGCGGGACATACAATGAGCAGTTCTTC. This gives the protein CASSVSGTYNEQFF. The chain uses TRBV6-4 and TRBJ2-1, with 8 bases that match TRBD2. Germline V CDR1 and CDR2: MRHNA, SNTAGT. Germline trimming cut 4 bases from V and 4 bases from J; bases unmatched to any gene: 3. The CDR3 spans 14 residues.

The rearrangement links TRBV27 to TRBJ2-7, with D possibly TRBD1 on 6 matching bases. Trimming left V 4 bases short and J 6 bases short, with 7 bases between. Germline values: CDR1 MNHEY, CDR2 SMNVEV (reference sequence). The length of the CDR3 is 11 residues. The CDR3: CASSSRGEQYF. The CDR3 DNA follows: TGTGCCAGCAGTTCCAGGGGCGAGCAGTACTTC.

The sample holds one count of this clone. The V call is TRBV9, the J call TRBJ2-5; the match to TRBD2 covers 7 bases. The CDR3 sequence is 14 residues long. V shed 3 bases, J shed 2 bases, and the junction held 4 bases outside the gene matches. Germline CDR1 and CDR2: SGDLS and YYNGEE. The CDR3: CASSALASQETQYF. CDR3 DNA sequence: TGTGCCAGCAGCGCACTAGCGTCTCAAGAGACCCAGTACTTC.